This is a list of T cell receptor beta chains from one sample in a study of Graves' ophthalmopathy and Graves' hyperthyroidism. MiXCR, run by TCRdb on the multiplex PCR reads, gives a single entry per CDR3 protein. The data show 200,000 to 250,000 distinct CDR3 sequences, roughly 21% seen once. Input material: peripheral blood. These receptors all come from a woman aged 50 to 60 with Graves' ophthalmopathy. Each CDR3 is given with its conserved first and last residue. A D gene is named only where the DNA matches it firmly. Clone size, where shown, is once, few, many, or a class for clones that have expanded.

TRBV29-1	many	-	TRBJ2-7	TGCAGCGTTGTCCCAGGGAATGGACAAGAGGACGAGCAGTACTTC	CSVVPGNGQEDEQYF
TRBV12-3/TRBV12-4	once	-	TRBJ1-5	TGTGCCAGCACCCTCTCAGGGTCTAGTCAGCCCCAGCATTTT	CASTLSGSSQPQHF
TRBV7-8	many	-	TRBJ2-2	TGTGCCACCCTCCGAACACAGGGAGGGGACACCGGGGAGCTGTTTTTT	CATLRTQGGDTGELFF
TRBV12-3/TRBV12-4	many	TRBD2	TRBJ2-6	TGTGCCAGCAGTTTAACTAGCGGGAGTGGTGTCCTGACTTTC	CASSLTSGSGVLTF
TRBV7-8	many	-	TRBJ2-7	TGTGCCAGCAGCCAAGCACGTTTTTCCGAGCAGTACTTC	CASSQARFSEQYF
TRBV6-5	many	-	TRBJ1-1	TGTGCCAGCAGAGGAGGCACTGAAGCTTTCTTT	CASRGGTEAFF
TRBV9	-	-	TRBJ2-4	TGTGCCAGCAGCGTAGGGAATGCCGGAGACATTCAGTACTTC	CASSVGNAGDIQYF
TRBV11-1	few	-	TRBJ1-3	TGTGCCAGCGGCGGCCACACCATATATTTT	CASGGHTIYF
TRBV6-5	many	-	TRBJ1-2	TGTGCCAGCAGTTACTCGGGGTTCAACTATGGCTACACCTTC	CASSYSGFNYGYTF
TRBV6-1	-	-	TRBJ2-2	TGTGCCAGCAGTGCAATTCCGCGAAAGAACACCGGGGAGCTGTTTTTT	CASSAIPRKNTGELFF
TRBV12-3/TRBV12-4	few	TRBD1	TRBJ1-1	TGTGCCAGCAGGGCCCGGGACAGGGAGAACACTGAAGCTTTCTTT	CASRARDRENTEAFF
TRBV10-1	many	-	TRBJ2-2	TGCGCCGCGTCTGGGGGGGCCACCGGGGAGCTGTTTTTT	CAASGGATGELFF
TRBV20-1	-	-	TRBJ2-2	TGCAGTGACAGGCGTACTACAACAGGGAGTGGCACCGGGGAGCTGTTTTTT	CSDRRTTTGSGTGELFF
TRBV28	many	-	TRBJ2-5	TGTGCCAGCAGCCTGGGGGGCGCTGTAGAGACCCAGTACTTC	CASSLGGAVETQYF
TRBV20-1	few	TRBD2	TRBJ2-5	TGCAGTCCCAGCCGGCCTAGCGGGACTAAAGAGACCCAGTACTTC	CSPSRPSGTKETQYF
TRBV6-1	few	-	TRBJ1-2	TGTGTCAGCGGGGACTATGGCTACATCTTC	CVSGDYGYIF
TRBV15	many	TRBD2	TRBJ2-7	TGTGCCACCAGCTCCGGGACTAGTGTTTCCTACGAGCAGTACTTC	CATSSGTSVSYEQYF
TRBV27	-	-	TRBJ1-1	TGTGCCGTGGGCGGATCTAACACTGAAGCTTTCTTT	CAVGGSNTEAFF
TRBV3-1	few	-	TRBJ2-7	TGTGCCAGCAGCCTAACCGGGACCGCATACGAGCAGTACTTC	CASSLTGTAYEQYF
TRBV10-3	-	TRBD2	TRBJ2-2	TGTGCCATCAGTGAACCCGGGACTAGCGGGAGAGGCACCGGGGAGCTGTTTTTT	CAISEPGTSGRGTGELFF
TRBV27	many	TRBD1	TRBJ1-2	TGTGCCAGCAGCAGGGGGCCGACAAGAAGGGGCAGCTCTGGCTACACCTTC	CASSRGPTRRGSSGYTF
TRBV6-1	many	-	TRBJ1-1	TGTGCCAGCAGTGGAAACAGGGTACCGGCTGAAGCTTTCTTT	CASSGNRVPAEAFF
TRBV30	-	-	TRBJ1-2	TGTGCCTGGACCAAAGCACCCCGGCGGACTTATGGCTACACCTTC	CAWTKAPRRTYGYTF
TRBV12-3/TRBV12-4	many	TRBD1	TRBJ1-5	TGTGCCAGCAGTTTTGGACAGGCTCGTGTAAGCAATCAGCCCCAGCATTTT	CASSFGQARVSNQPQHF
TRBV30	-	-	TRBJ1-6	TGTGCCTGGACGCCGGGCCCCAATTCACCCCTCCACTTT	CAWTPGPNSPLHF
TRBV10-2	-	-	TRBJ1-5	TGCGCCAGCAGAGGGAGCAGCAATCAGCCCCAGCATTTT	CASRGSSNQPQHF
TRBV6-2/TRBV6-3	many	TRBD1	TRBJ2-2	TGTGCCAGCAGTTACGAACAGGGGGACTCGAACACCGGGGAGCTGTTTTTT	CASSYEQGDSNTGELFF
TRBV7-2	many	-	TRBJ1-1	TGTGCCAGCAGACAAACGCCGGGACTTGAAGCTTTCTTT	CASRQTPGLEAFF
TRBV4-1	many	TRBD1	TRBJ1-5	TGCGCCAGCAGCCAAGGGACAGGAGATCAGCCCCAGCATTTT	CASSQGTGDQPQHF
TRBV15	many	-	TRBJ2-7	TGTGCCACCAGCAGAGATCGAGGGACGGGGTCCTACGAGCAGTACTTC	CATSRDRGTGSYEQYF
TRBV6-2/TRBV6-3	many	-	TRBJ2-7	TGTGCCAGCAGTTACGAGGCTAGCGACGAGAACGAGCAGTACTTC	CASSYEASDENEQYF
TRBV2	many	-	TRBJ2-2	TGTGCCAGCAGTGTCCGCGTAGCGAACACCGGGGAGCTGTTTTTT	CASSVRVANTGELFF
TRBV7-8	-	-	TRBJ1-1	TGTGCCAGCAGCTATAAGACATCGGCCACTGAAGCTTTCTTT	CASSYKTSATEAFF